The 20 T cell receptor beta chains listed next were all sequenced from one sample in a study of CD8+ T cells in alopecia areata. RNA, once extracted, was reverse transcribed into cDNA for use as the sequencing template. Assay: immunoSEQ multiplex PCR; the TCRdb copy retains only in-frame clones and omits some. This sample carries more than 110,000 clones, about 60% of them seen once, and the ten largest clones take roughly 6.5%. Sequenced here: CD4+ T cells sorted from blood, sampled at week 0. These receptors were obtained from a human donor with alopecia areata.

The rearrangement links TRBV9 to TRBJ1-2, with D uncertain. The germline CDR1 and CDR2 sequences are SGDLS and YYNGEE. Trimming removed 5 bases from V and 2 bases from J, with 7 bases in between. This CDR3 comprises 12 residues. Here the CDR3 DNA reads TGTGCCAGCAGTCCGGGGAACTATGGCTACACCTTC. It codes for CASSPGNYGYTF.

This chain links TRBV29-1 with TRBJ1-2; TRBD1 is a possible D gene (5 bases). V was pared by 6 bases and J by 7 bases, with 12 bases between. Per the germline V gene, CDR1 is SQVTM and CDR2 is ANQGSEA. This CDR3 contains 11 residues. The CDR3 nucleotides read TGCAGCGTCTACGCCGGGGGTGGCTACACCTTC. Amino acids: CSVYAGGGYTF.

The chain joins TRBV30 to TRBJ2-3, with 10 positions matching TRBD1. With 8 bases clipped from V and 4 bases from J, the junction kept 9 bases outside the gene matches. The CDR3 has 14 amino acids. Per the germline V gene, CDR1 is GTSNPN and CDR2 is SVGIG (reference sequence). This CDR3 reads CASSGGTGADTQYF. DNA for the CDR3: TGTGCCAGCTCAGGAGGGACAGGGGCAGATACGCAGTATTTT.

The gene calls are TRBV30 and TRBJ1-6, with a weak D call TRBD1 (6 bases). CDR3 length: 13 residues. Germline CDR1 reads GTSNPN; CDR2 reads SVGIG (reference sequence). V was cut by 4 bases and J by 11 bases, with 15 bases left in between. As DNA, the CDR3 is TGTGCCTGGACCCCACAGGGCGACACACCCCTCCACTTT. This gives the protein CAWTPQGDTPLHF. The full variable domain, its missing parts supplied by reference TRBV30 and TRBJ1-6, is SQTIHQWPATLVQPVGSPLSLECTVEGTSNPNLYWYRQAAGRGLQLLFYSVGIGQISSEVPQNLSASRPQDRQFILSSKKLLLSDSGFYLCAWTPQGDTPLHFGNGTRLTVT.

The gene calls are TRBV28 and TRBJ2-7; 8 bases are a match to TRBD1. Germline assignment: CDR1 MDHEN and CDR2 SYDVKM. V gave up 9 bases and J gave up 4 bases; unmatched junction bases: 5. This CDR3 comprises 12 residues. CDR3 DNA: TGTGCCAGGGGAACAGGGGGGTACGAGCAGTACTTC. It translates to CARGTGGYEQYF.

The gene calls are TRBV27 and TRBJ1-1; D ambiguous. Germline-derived CDR1 and CDR2 are MNHEY and SMNVEV (reference sequence). The length of the CDR3 is 13 residues. Deletions cut 5 bases from V and 6 bases from J, with 13 bases between. CDR3 nucleotides: TGTGCCAGCAGTCCCAAGGGAAGGGCTGAAGCTTTCTTT. The encoded protein is CASSPKGRAEAFF.

V usage is TRBV29-1 and J usage is TRBJ1-2; 12 bases are shared with TRBD1. CDR3 length: 15 amino acids. Germline V gives CDR1 SQVTM, CDR2 ANQGSEA. V shed 6 bases and J 6 bases; nucleotides not matched to a gene: 11. This CDR3 reads CSVSGTGGSTNGYTF. The CDR3, as DNA: TGCAGCGTCTCAGGGACAGGGGGCTCGACAAATGGCTACACCTTC. The variable domain in full, with the rest retrieved from reference TRBV29-1 and TRBJ1-2, is SAVISQKPSRDICQRGTSLTIQCQVDSQVTMMFWYRQQPGQSLTLIATANQGSEATYESGFVIDKFPISRPNLTFSTLTVSNMSPEDSSIYLCSVSGTGGSTNGYTFGSGTRLTVV.

Only a few counts were recorded for this clone. The chain carries TRBV5-1 and TRBJ1-2, with TRBD1 as a possible D gene (5 bases). This CDR3 is built from 15 residues. Germline CDR1 SGHRS, CDR2 YFSETQ. V was pared by 4 bases and J by 3 bases, with 16 bases between. CDR3 protein: CASSARRGGDYGYTF. The CDR3 DNA follows: TGCGCCAGCAGCGCCCGGAGGGGAGGCGACTATGGCTACACCTTC.

The chain combines TRBV7-2 with TRBJ2-7; D is ambiguous. This CDR3 region has 12 residues. Between the trimmed V and J ends, which lost 5 bases and 6 bases, there was a span of 11 bases. The germline CDR1 and CDR2 sequences are SGHTA and FQGNSA. In nucleotides, the CDR3 is TGTGCCAGCAGCACCTACTCGGGCGAGCAGTACTTC. Translation gives CASSTYSGEQYF.

The rearrangement uses TRBV4-1 and TRBJ1-1; no clear D. Trimming removed 1 base at V and 1 base at J, with 7 bases between. The CDR3 extends over 14 amino acids. Per the germline V gene, CDR1 is MGHRA and CDR2 is YSYEKL. Written as DNA, the CDR3 is TGCGCCAGCAGCCAAGTATTGGAGAACACTGAAGCTTTCTTT. Its protein product is CASSQVLENTEAFF.

The rearrangement joins TRBV18 to TRBJ2-7; D not certain. The V gene lost 0 bases and the J gene lost 3 bases, with 9 bases spanning the gap. The CDR3 is made up of 14 amino acids. CDR1 is KGHSH, CDR2 LQKENI, per germline. DNA for the CDR3: TGTGCCAGCTCACCACCAGGATCCTACTACGAGCAGTACTTC. This translates into CASSPPGSYYEQYF.

CDR3 protein: CASSFREHTEAFF. CDR3 nucleotide sequence: TGTGCCAGCAGCTTCAGGGAGCACACTGAAGCTTTCTTT. The J gene is TRBJ1-1, the V gene TRBV6-5, with a tentative D call TRBD1 (5 bases). Germline V gene data show CDR1 as MNHEY and CDR2 as SVGAGI. The CDR3 has 13 amino acids. V was shortened by 6 bases and J by 3 bases, with 11 bases between the two germline ends.

This chain joins TRBV10-3 and TRBJ2-7; perhaps TRBD1 as D (6 bases). CDR3 length: 14 residues. Per germline, CDR1 ENHRY and CDR2 SYGVKD. The germline V and J ends were trimmed by 10 bases and 2 bases, with 18 bases remaining between them. The CDR3 DNA reads as TGTGCCACATTTACCGGGACAACTCCCTACGAGCAGTACTTC. Residues: CATFTGTTPYEQYF.

This clone appeared a few times. The genes are TRBV10-3 and TRBJ1-5; D unresolved. The CDR3 spans 14 residues. Germline V gives CDR1 ENHRY, CDR2 SYGVKD. With 2 bases removed from V and 7 bases from J, the gap between germline ends came to 12 bases. CDR3 sequence: CAISETGRYQPQHF. The CDR3 bases are TGTGCCATCAGTGAGACGGGGAGATACCAGCCCCAGCATTTT.

This sequence joins TRBV7-2 and TRBJ2-7, with 10 nucleotides matching TRBD1. Germline-derived CDR1 and CDR2 are SGHTA and FQGNSA. This CDR3 spans 17 amino acids. Trimming cost V 5 bases and J 2 bases; bases outside gene matches: 12. DNA for the CDR3: TGTGCCAGCAGCCCAATCGACAGGGGGCGAGCGACCTACGAGCAGTACTTC. Its translation is CASSPIDRGRATYEQYF.

This sequence joins TRBV5-1 and TRBJ2-2, with D possibly called TRBD1 or TRBD2 (5 bases each). V was cut by 4 bases and J by 6 bases, with 13 bases left in between. Germline V gene lookup returns CDR1 SGHRS and CDR2 YFSETQ. The CDR3 spans 14 residues. CDR3 loop: CASSQIGGSGELFF. Here the CDR3 DNA reads TGCGCCAGCAGCCAGATTGGGGGATCCGGGGAGCTGTTTTTT.

The chain joins TRBV2 to TRBJ1-6; D unclear. The CDR3 sequence is 15 residues long. V was shortened by 1 base and J by 7 bases, with 11 bases between the two germline ends. The germline V gene encodes CDR1 SNHLY and CDR2 FYNNEI. The CDR3 loop is CASSEGQFGNSPLHF. The CDR3 nucleotides are TGTGCCAGCAGTGAAGGGCAGTTTGGAAATTCACCCCTCCACTTT.

In its sample, this clone was seen a few times. The chain uses TRBV5-1 and TRBJ1-2; D is unresolved. Germline CDR1 and CDR2: SGHRS and YFSETQ. V was shortened by 0 bases and J by 10 bases, with 10 bases between the two germline ends. The CDR3 extends over 12 amino acids. Here the CDR3 DNA reads TGCGCCAGCAGCTTGGGATCGGCCCCCTACACCTTC. This translates into CASSLGSAPYTF. The full variable domain, rest sourced from reference TRBV5-1 and TRBJ1-2, is KAGVTQTPRYLIKTRGQQVTLSCSPISGHRSVSWYQQTPGQGLQFLFEYFSETQRNKGNFPGRFSGRQFSNSRSEMNVSTLELGDSALYLCASSLGSAPYTFGSGTRLTVV.

There are a few counts of this clone. This chain links TRBV11-1 with TRBJ2-1, with D possibly TRBD2 on 5 matching bases. CDR1 SGHAT and CDR2 FQDESV come from the germline V gene (reference sequence). The CDR3 length is 17 residues. Trimming cost V 3 bases and J 0 bases, with 15 bases left between them. For the CDR3, the DNA is TGTGCCAGCAGCTTGAGCCTAGCTGCTATCTCCTACAATGAGCAGTTCTTC. Translation: CASSLSLAAISYNEQFF.

This chain joins TRBV14 and TRBJ1-2; D perhaps matches TRBD1 (5 bases). CDR3 length: 14 residues. Trimming pared 0 bases from V and 4 bases from J, leaving 9 bases between. Germline V gene sequence: CDR1 SGHDN, CDR2 FVKESK. The CDR3 nucleotides read TGTGCCAGCAGCCAAGATAGGGGTCTCTATGGCTACACCTTC. Translating gives CASSQDRGLYGYTF.